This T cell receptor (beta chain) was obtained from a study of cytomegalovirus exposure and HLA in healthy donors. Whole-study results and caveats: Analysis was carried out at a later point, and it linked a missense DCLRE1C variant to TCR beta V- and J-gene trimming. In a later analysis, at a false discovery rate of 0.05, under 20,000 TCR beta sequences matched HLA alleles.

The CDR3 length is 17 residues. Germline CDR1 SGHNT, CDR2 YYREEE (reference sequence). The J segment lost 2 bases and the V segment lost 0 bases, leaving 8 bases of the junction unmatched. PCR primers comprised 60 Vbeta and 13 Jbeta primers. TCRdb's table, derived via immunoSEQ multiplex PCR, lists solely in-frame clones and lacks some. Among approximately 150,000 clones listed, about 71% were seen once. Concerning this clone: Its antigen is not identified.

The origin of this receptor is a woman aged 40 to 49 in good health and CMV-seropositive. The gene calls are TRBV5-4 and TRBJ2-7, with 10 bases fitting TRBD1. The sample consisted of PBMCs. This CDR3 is CASSLVGGDRGTYEQYF. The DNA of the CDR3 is TGTGCCAGCAGCTTGGTGGGTGGGGACAGGGGTACCTACGAGCAGTACTTC. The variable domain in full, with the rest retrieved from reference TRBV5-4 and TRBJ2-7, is ETGVTQSPTHLIKTRGQQVTLRCSSQSGHNTVSWYQQALGQGPQFIFQYYREEENGRGNFPPRFSGLQFPNYSSELNVNALELDDSALYLCASSLVGGDRGTYEQYFGPGTRLTVT.